This T cell receptor (beta chain) was obtained from a study of OX40 agonist ivuxolimab in advanced cancers. Study outcomes and limitations: Compared with others, partial responders at 0.1-3.0 mg/kg displayed clonal expansion among the lowest. Averaged across samples, CD8+ T cells carried more expanded clones than CD4+ did.

Data came from immunoSEQ multiplex PCR; TCRdb stores just in-frame clones and leaves some out. The sample has under 85,000 clones; roughly nine tenths are singletons. V lost 5 bases and J lost 6, with 11 bases in between. This CDR3 spans 13 amino acids. The germline CDR1 and CDR2 sequences are MDHEN and SYDVKM. This clone was seen just once. Its antigen remains unknown. The rearrangement links TRBV28 to TRBJ2-1, with D perhaps given as TRBD1 or TRBD2 (5 bases each). Here the sequenced sample was CD4+ or CD8+ T cells sorted from blood, taken in a trial of the OX40 agonist ivuxolimab. This TCR was recovered from an adult with an advanced solid tumor such as melanoma, head and neck, liver or kidney cancer. CDR3 sequence: CASSQGPINEQFF. In DNA form, the CDR3 reads TGTGCCAGCAGTCAGGGACCGATCAATGAGCAGTTCTTC.